This passage covers 19 T cell receptor beta chains from one sample sequenced in a study of shared clonotypes between healthy human individuals. The protocol was immunoSEQ multiplex PCR, while the TCRdb copy is restricted to in-frame clones and leaves out a portion. The repertoire has approximately 110,000 clones, about 70% of them found once; the top ten carry about 24%. Source material: memory CD8+ T cells sorted from blood. Stated subset: CD45RO+ cells pooled with CCR7-negative TemRA cells. These receptors came from a woman aged 25 to 39 in good health.

A few counts support this clone. The chain employs TRBV27 and TRBJ2-7; tentative D call: TRBD2 (5 bases). The V gene lost 5 bases and the J gene lost 7 bases, with 18 bases spanning the gap. The CDR3 totals 14 residues. CDR1 MNHEY and CDR2 SMNVEV come from the germline V gene (reference sequence). The chain's CDR3 is CASSPPGSGREQYF. The DNA of the CDR3 is TGTGCCAGCAGTCCACCCGGAAGCGGACGGGAGCAGTACTTC.

The chain combines TRBV18 with TRBJ1-5, with TRBD1 matching over 7 bases. This CDR3 region has 15 residues. CDR1 KGHSH and CDR2 LQKENI come from the germline V gene. With 2 bases clipped from V and 2 bases from J, the junction kept 3 bases outside the gene matches. CDR3 loop: CASSPNTGGNQPQHF. CDR3 DNA sequence: TGTGCCAGCTCACCAAATACAGGGGGCAATCAGCCCCAGCATTTT.

This clone was found a few times. The rearrangement joins TRBV11-2 to TRBJ2-1; TRBD2 matches 11 bases. From germline, CDR1 is SGHAT and CDR2 FQNNGV. With V trimmed by 5 bases and J by 5 bases, 8 bases remained unmatched. This CDR3 comprises 16 residues. The CDR3 nucleotides read TGTGCCAGCAGCAAGGGACTAGCGGAAACCAACAATGAGCAGTTCTTC. It specifies CASSKGLAETNNEQFF.

The table lists this clone with a few counts. The rearrangement links TRBV5-6 to TRBJ2-3; D uncertain. The CDR3 consists of 16 residues. CDR1 and CDR2 from the germline V gene are SGHDT and YYEEEE. The V gene lost 4 bases and the J gene lost 2 bases, with 17 bases spanning the gap. The CDR3 spells CASSRTGSGFTDTQYF. The CDR3 DNA reads as TGTGCCAGCAGCCGCACGGGTTCCGGGTTCACAGATACGCAGTATTTT.

The V gene is TRBV7-9, the J gene TRBJ2-7; D call uncertain. Germline lookup yields CDR1 SEHNR and CDR2 FQNEAQ (reference sequence). The CDR3 runs 13 residues. The V end was cut by 3 bases, the J end by 2 bases, with 8 bases between. CDR3 DNA sequence: TGTGCCAGCAGCTTCGGCTTCCCCTACGAGCAGTACTTC. This translates into CASSFGFPYEQYF.

This clone appeared a few times. This chain connects TRBV5-6 to TRBJ2-7; D perhaps matches TRBD1 (6 bases). The CDR3 totals 13 residues. The germline gives CDR1 SGHDT, CDR2 YYEEEE. Trimming stripped 5 bases from V and 5 bases from J, with 14 bases between. DNA for the CDR3: TGTGCCAGCAGTTTTGGACAGATCAACGAGCAGTACTTC. Translation: CASSFGQINEQYF.

The sample holds a few counts of this clone. The V gene is TRBV11-3, the J gene TRBJ2-1, with 7 positions matching TRBD2. The V segment lost 0 bases and the J segment 8 bases; nucleotides outside the gene matches: 1. Germline V gene data show CDR1 as SGHNT and CDR2 as YENEEA. The CDR3 has 13 residues. The CDR3 DNA follows: TGTGCCAGCAGCTTAGATAGCGGGTATGAGCAGTTCTTC. As protein: CASSLDSGYEQFF.

CDR3 loop: CASRLYAVPRRSSYEQYF. In DNA, the CDR3 is TGTGCCAGCAGATTGTACGCTGTTCCCCGAAGAAGCTCCTACGAGCAGTACTTC. This sequence joins TRBV4-2 and TRBJ2-7; D not resolved. The V gene's germline CDR1 is LGHNA and CDR2 YNFKEQ. The CDR3 has 18 amino acids. V was clipped by 6 bases and J by 0 bases, with 24 bases between them.

V and J are TRBV30 and TRBJ2-2; D is ambiguous. Trimming left V 5 bases short and J 0 bases short, with 7 bases between. The CDR3 sequence is 13 residues long. Germline V CDR1 and CDR2: GTSNPN, SVGIG (reference sequence). DNA for the CDR3: TGTGCCTGGGACGGATCGAACACCGGGGAGCTGTTTTTT. Translating gives CAWDGSNTGELFF.

The chain employs TRBV6-6 and TRBJ2-7; 8 positions match TRBD1. This CDR3 contains 14 residues. The trim removed 6 bases at V and 0 bases at J, leaving 4 bases unmatched. The V gene's germline CDR1 is MNHNY and CDR2 SVGAGI (reference sequence). CDR3 in DNA: TGTGCCAGCAGGGGACAGGCGAGCTCCTACGAGCAGTACTTC. Translating gives CASRGQASSYEQYF.

V and J are TRBV4-2 and TRBJ2-6, with D tentatively TRBD2 (6 bases). Germline V gene data show CDR1 as LGHNA and CDR2 as YNFKEQ. This CDR3 has 16 amino acids. V was shortened by 0 bases and J by 4 bases, with 10 bases between the two germline ends. The CDR3 nucleotides are TGTGCCAGCAGCCAAGAAGGAGGGAGGGGGGCCAACGTCCTGACTTTC. Protein product: CASSQEGGRGANVLTF.

The chain has TRBV11-3 and TRBJ2-2; a weak D match, TRBD2 (5 bases). V was pared by 1 base and J by 4 bases, with 10 bases between. CDR1 and CDR2 (germline): SGHNT, YENEEA. The CDR3 sequence is 15 residues long. The CDR3 DNA reads as TGTGCCAGCAGCTTAGGGACTCAAGCCACCGGGGAGCTGTTTTTT. It yields the protein CASSLGTQATGELFF.

This clone was observed a few times. This chain joins TRBV27 and TRBJ2-5, with 9 bases lining up with TRBD2. CDR3 size: 16 residues. CDR1 and CDR2 (germline): MNHEY, SMNVEV (reference sequence). Trimming removed 3 bases from V and 5 bases from J; junction bases left unmatched: 10. CDR3 nucleotides: TGTGCCAGCAGTTTTATGGCGGGAGGGCCGGGGGAGACCCAGTACTTC. Amino acid sequence: CASSFMAGGPGETQYF.

The V and J genes are TRBV29-1 and TRBJ1-1, with TRBD1 matching over 7 bases. The CDR3 length is 14 residues. CDR1 and CDR2 (germline): SQVTM, ANQGSEA. Trimming took 6 bases from V and 1 from J; bases not matched to a gene: 8. The CDR3 here is CSVATGDGNTEAFF. CDR3 nucleotides: TGCAGCGTAGCTACAGGGGATGGGAACACTGAAGCTTTCTTT.

J is TRBJ2-7 and V is TRBV2; D is unresolved. Germline V gene data show CDR1 as SNHLY and CDR2 as FYNNEI. V was shortened by 5 bases and J by 4 bases, with 9 bases between the two germline ends. The CDR3 is made up of 12 amino acids. The CDR3 reads CASSPDLYEQYF. As DNA, the CDR3 is TGTGCCAGCAGTCCTGACCTTTACGAGCAGTACTTC.

The chain carries TRBV28 and TRBJ1-2, with unresolved D. The CDR3 totals 14 residues. Deletions cut 7 bases from V and 5 bases from J, with 17 bases between. Per the germline V gene, CDR1 is MDHEN and CDR2 is SYDVKM. The CDR3 sequence: CASNPLGRPYGYTF. The CDR3 DNA reads TGTGCCAGCAATCCCCTTGGCAGGCCTTATGGCTACACCTTC.

This clone was detected only once. The J gene is TRBJ1-2, the V gene TRBV7-2; D uncertain. Germline V lookup: CDR1 SGHTA, CDR2 FQGNSA. The V end was cut by 5 bases, the J end by 4 bases, with 17 bases between. The CDR3 extends over 15 amino acids. This CDR3 is CASSPKSGRPYGYTF. As DNA, the CDR3 is TGTGCCAGCAGCCCAAAAAGCGGCCGTCCCTATGGCTACACCTTC.

The chain joins TRBV6-6 to TRBJ2-2, with TRBD2 matching 11 bases. Germline V gene lookup returns CDR1 MNHNY and CDR2 SVGAGI (reference sequence). The V gene end was trimmed by 4 bases and the J gene end by 4 bases; junction bases not matched to a gene: 2. This CDR3 has 15 amino acids. CDR3 coding DNA: TGTGCCAGCAGTTCCGGGACTAGCGGCACCGGGGAGCTGTTTTTT. Protein product: CASSSGTSGTGELFF.

The gene calls are TRBV7-2 and TRBJ1-4, with D hard to call. CDR3 length: 16 residues. Germline values: CDR1 SGHTA, CDR2 FQGNSA. V shed 5 bases and J shed 3 bases, with 16 bases lying between them. The CDR3 region is CASSRVGFLSNEKLFF. DNA for the CDR3: TGTGCCAGCAGCCGCGTCGGGTTTTTATCTAATGAAAAACTGTTTTTT.